This is a list of T cell receptor beta chains from one sample in a study of CD8 T cells in ankylosing spondylitis. A single record per CDR3 protein comes from TCRdb applying MiXCR to the 5' RACE reads. The sample holds under 300,000 distinct CDR3 sequences, about 18% seen once. Sequenced material: blood, either unsorted or a sorted T cell fraction (not recorded which). The receptors come from a male donor with ankylosing spondylitis or in good health (not recorded which). Both conserved end residues are trimmed from each CDR3. A row's size may be missing; if present it is once, few, many or a size class.

clone size,J gene,V gene,CDR3 protein
few,TRBJ2-7,TRBV4-1,ASSQGLAGGQAAYEQY
few,TRBJ2-7,TRBV28,ASSSWGSSYEQY
NA,TRBJ2-7,TRBV4-1,ASSQPGLSYEQY
NA,TRBJ2-5,TRBV6-1,ASSPGPSQETQY
NA,TRBJ2-5,TRBV20-1,SAGGMGTQY
NA,TRBJ2-7,TRBV6-5,ASSYSSGDLSSYEQY
NA,TRBJ2-1,TRBV9,ASSVDGSPRNEQF
few,TRBJ2-3,TRBV12-3/TRBV12-4,ASSVRGDTQY
few,TRBJ2-1,TRBV7-9,ASNSQGAHNEQF
NA,TRBJ2-7,TRBV12-3/TRBV12-4,ASSLGQAASYEQY
NA,TRBJ2-1,TRBV7-9,ASSPPAAGEQF
few,TRBJ2-7,TRBV4-1,ASEHGTGGTEQY
NA,TRBJ1-4,TRBV4-3,ASSQDIGTDNEKLF
few,TRBJ2-2,TRBV20-1,SAGRVYDGTGELF
few,TRBJ2-3,TRBV7-2,ASSKPTSESTDTQY
NA,TRBJ2-5,TRBV5-1,ASSLWREGEETQY
few,TRBJ2-1,TRBV4-1,ASSQDGASSYNEQF
few,TRBJ2-1,TRBV5-5,ASSTSLRGGDEQF
NA,TRBJ2-1,TRBV20-1,SASPSGYSSYNEQF
few,TRBJ1-2,TRBV5-1,ASSPGQSLGYGYT
NA,TRBJ2-1,TRBV5-1,ASSLEADNEQF
NA,TRBJ2-7,TRBV27,ASSLSAGAPEQY
NA,TRBJ2-1,TRBV12-3/TRBV12-4,ASSSRLAGDEQF
NA,TRBJ2-1,TRBV4-3,ASSQGEWATEQF
NA,TRBJ1-1,TRBV10-3,AISEINTEAF
NA,TRBJ1-2,TRBV12-3/TRBV12-4,ASSWARADGYT
few,TRBJ2-1,TRBV20-1,SARDLVVVDEQF
NA,TRBJ1-2,TRBV7-2,ASSSSGPTNYGYT
NA,TRBJ1-3,TRBV12-3/TRBV12-4,ASSFINSGNTIY
many,TRBJ1-1,TRBV5-1,ASSLYFGANTEAF
NA,TRBJ2-5,TRBV12-3/TRBV12-4,ASGLELGETQY
few,TRBJ2-5,TRBV5-5,ASSLVPVQETQY
few,TRBJ2-5,TRBV9,ASNEGGLEETQY
NA,TRBJ2-7,TRBV20-1,SARVRGEGRYEQY
many,TRBJ2-3,TRBV11-1,ASSSPLRGLAGAPDTQY
many,TRBJ2-1,TRBV25-1,ASSEYAAKVYNEQF
few,TRBJ2-5,TRBV29-1,SVLTGVLETQY
few,TRBJ2-5,TRBV4-3,ASSQDLRGLADQETQY
NA,TRBJ2-3,TRBV4-1,ASSQDQNLGTDTQY
few,TRBJ1-1,TRBV29-1,SATLGTRTEAF
few,TRBJ2-3,TRBV6-2/TRBV6-3,ASRPGQGLADTQY
few,TRBJ2-7,TRBV28,ASSFDPTSGRSYEQY
few,TRBJ2-5,TRBV27,ASSPGTTPQETQY
NA,TRBJ1-1,TRBV12-5,ASGLFSTGTEAF
NA,TRBJ2-5,TRBV13,ASSFKARGFEETQY
few,TRBJ2-7,TRBV2,ASSEGLAGSHEQY
NA,TRBJ2-3,TRBV7-8,ASSTRLAGGWDTQY
few,TRBJ2-3,TRBV14,ASSQFGGTTDTQY
many,TRBJ2-1,TRBV7-7,ASSLLKNNEQF
NA,TRBJ1-4,TRBV12-3/TRBV12-4,ASSLAGGEKLF